This TCR beta chain derives from a study of shared clonotypes between healthy human individuals. The study's findings and limits: Estimated clonotype richness was generally higher in naive than memory subsets.

Data came from immunoSEQ multiplex PCR; TCRdb stores just in-frame clones and leaves some out. The repertoire holds roughly 2.1 million clones, with 85% to 95% as singletons. On this clone: Its antigen is not known.

This CDR3 comprises 15 residues. Per germline, CDR1 SGHVS and CDR2 FNYEAQ. The V and J ends lost 5 bases and 3 bases respectively, with 17 bases between them. The naive CD8 subset, CD45RO-negative cells positively selected for CCR7, excluded terminally differentiated effector memory CD45RA+ cells. Nashville, Tennessee was home to all donors, each a Caucasian adult. Sequenced: naive CD8+ T cells from PBMCs. This TCR was sampled from a man in his late teens or twenties in good health. Some clones in this sample may be carry-over from other donors' samples. The V gene is TRBV7-6, the J gene TRBJ2-7; tentatively, D is TRBD2 (6 bases). This CDR3 is CASSPGVGSGYEQYF. The CDR3 region has the DNA TGTGCCAGCAGCCCCGGCGTCGGGAGCGGCTACGAGCAGTACTTC.